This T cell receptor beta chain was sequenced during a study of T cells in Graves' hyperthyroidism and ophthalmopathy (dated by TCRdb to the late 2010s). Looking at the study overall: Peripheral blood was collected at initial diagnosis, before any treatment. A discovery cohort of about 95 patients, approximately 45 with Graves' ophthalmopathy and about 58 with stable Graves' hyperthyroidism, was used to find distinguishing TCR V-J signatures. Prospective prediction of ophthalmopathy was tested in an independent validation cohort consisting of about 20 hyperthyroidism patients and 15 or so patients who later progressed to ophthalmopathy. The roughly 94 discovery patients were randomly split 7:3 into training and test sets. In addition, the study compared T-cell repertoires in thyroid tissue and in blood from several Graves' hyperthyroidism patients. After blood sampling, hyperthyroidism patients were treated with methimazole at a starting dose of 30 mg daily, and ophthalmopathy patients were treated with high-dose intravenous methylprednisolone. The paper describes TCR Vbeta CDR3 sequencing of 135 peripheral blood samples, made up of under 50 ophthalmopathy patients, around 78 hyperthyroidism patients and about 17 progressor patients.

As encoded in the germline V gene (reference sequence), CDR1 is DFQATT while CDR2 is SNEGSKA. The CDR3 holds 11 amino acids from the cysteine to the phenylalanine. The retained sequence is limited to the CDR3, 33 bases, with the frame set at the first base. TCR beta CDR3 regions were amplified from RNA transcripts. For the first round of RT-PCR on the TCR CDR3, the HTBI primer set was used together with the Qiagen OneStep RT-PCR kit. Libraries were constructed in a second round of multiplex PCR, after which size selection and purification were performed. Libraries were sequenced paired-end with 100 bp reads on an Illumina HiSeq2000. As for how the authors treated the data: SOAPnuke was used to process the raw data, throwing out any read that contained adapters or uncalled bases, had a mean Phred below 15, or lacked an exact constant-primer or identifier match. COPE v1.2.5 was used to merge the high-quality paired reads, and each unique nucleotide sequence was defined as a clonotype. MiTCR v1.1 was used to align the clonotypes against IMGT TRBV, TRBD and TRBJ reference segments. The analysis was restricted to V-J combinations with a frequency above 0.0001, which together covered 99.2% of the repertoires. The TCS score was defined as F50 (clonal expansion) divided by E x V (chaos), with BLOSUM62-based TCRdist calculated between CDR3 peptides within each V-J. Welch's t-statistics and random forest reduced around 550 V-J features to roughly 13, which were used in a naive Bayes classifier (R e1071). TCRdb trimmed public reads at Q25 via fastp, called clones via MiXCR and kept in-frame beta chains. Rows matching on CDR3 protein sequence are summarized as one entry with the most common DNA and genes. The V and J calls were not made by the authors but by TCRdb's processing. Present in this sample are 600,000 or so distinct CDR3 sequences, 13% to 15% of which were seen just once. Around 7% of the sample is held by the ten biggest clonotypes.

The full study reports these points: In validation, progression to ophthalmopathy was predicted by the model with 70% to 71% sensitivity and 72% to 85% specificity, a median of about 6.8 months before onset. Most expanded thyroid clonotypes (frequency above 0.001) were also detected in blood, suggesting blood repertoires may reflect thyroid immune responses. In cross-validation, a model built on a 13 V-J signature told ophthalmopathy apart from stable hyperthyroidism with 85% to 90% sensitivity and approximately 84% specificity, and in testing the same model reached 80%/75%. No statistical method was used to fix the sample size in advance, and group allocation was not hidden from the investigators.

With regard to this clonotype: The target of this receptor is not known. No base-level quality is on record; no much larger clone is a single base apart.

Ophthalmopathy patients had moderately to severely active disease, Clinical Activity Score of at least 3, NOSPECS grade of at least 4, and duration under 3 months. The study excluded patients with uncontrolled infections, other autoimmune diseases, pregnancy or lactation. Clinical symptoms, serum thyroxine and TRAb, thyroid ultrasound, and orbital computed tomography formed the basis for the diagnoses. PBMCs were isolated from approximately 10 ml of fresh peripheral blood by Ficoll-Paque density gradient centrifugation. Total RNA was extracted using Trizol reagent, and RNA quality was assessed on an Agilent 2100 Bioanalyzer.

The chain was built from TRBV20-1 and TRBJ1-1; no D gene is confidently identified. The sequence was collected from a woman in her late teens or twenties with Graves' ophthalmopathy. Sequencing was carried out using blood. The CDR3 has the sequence CRPVSGPEAFF. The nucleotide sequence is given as TGCAGGCCGGTCTCGGGCCCTGAAGCTTTCTTT.